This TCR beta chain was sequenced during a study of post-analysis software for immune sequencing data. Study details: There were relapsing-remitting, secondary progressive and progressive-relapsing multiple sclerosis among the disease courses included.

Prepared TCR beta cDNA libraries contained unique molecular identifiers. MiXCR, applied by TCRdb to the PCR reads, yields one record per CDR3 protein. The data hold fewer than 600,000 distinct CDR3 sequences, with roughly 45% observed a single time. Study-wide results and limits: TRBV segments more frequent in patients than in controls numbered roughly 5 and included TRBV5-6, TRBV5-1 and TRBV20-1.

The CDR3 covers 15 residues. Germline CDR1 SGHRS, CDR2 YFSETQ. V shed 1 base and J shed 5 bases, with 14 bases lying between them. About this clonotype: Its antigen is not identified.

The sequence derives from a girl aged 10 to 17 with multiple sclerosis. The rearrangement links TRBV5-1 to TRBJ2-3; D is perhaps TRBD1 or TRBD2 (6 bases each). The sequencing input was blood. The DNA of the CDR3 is TGCGCCAGCAGCTTGAACGGGGGCACACAAGATACGCAGTATTTT. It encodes CASSLNGGTQDTQYF.